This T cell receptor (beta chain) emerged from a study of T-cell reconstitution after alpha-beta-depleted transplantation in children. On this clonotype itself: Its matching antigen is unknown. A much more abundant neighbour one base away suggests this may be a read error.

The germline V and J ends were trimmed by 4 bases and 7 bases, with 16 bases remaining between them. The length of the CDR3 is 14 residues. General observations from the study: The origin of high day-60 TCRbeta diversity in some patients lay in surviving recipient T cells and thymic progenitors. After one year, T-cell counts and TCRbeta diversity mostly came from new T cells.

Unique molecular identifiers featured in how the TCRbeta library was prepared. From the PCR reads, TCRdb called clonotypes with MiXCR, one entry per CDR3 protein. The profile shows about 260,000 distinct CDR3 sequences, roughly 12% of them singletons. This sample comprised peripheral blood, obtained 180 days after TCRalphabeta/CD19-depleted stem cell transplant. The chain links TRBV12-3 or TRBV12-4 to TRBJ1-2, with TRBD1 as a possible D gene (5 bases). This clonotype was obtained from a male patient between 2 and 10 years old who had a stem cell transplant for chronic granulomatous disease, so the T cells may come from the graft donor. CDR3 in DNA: TGTGCCAGCAGTTCGGGTCTGGGGCTCAGTGGCTACACCTTC. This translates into CASSSGLGLSGYTF.